This T cell receptor beta chain was found in a study of shared clonotypes between healthy human individuals. Study background: The study drew on a couple of women and three men aged 18 to 49 as donors.

Trimming took off 3 bases at V and 1 base at J, with 9 bases between the two ends. Germline CDR1 is KGHSH and CDR2 is LQKENI. This CDR3 has 14 amino acids. As to this clone: This same CDR3 is encoded by further DNA sequences in the sample.

Only Caucasian adults living in Nashville, Tennessee made up the donor group. Per the authors' pipeline: Filtering differed for immunoSEQ, which gave only junction sequences without quality scores. Using immunoSEQ multiplex PCR, the repertoire was profiled, and TCRdb retains in-frame clones only, with some absent. D and trimming were read from the DNA, whereas the V and J calls and clone size are those reported in that table. Of approximately 1,000,000 clones listed, 77% were seen once; the top ten hold over 0.8%. V is TRBV18 and J is TRBJ1-1, with D possibly matching TRBD1 (5 bases). The receptor comes from a man younger than 35 in good health. Some clones in this sample may be carry-over from other donors' samples. The sample taken for sequencing was memory CD4+ T cells from PBMCs. The subset denotes: CD45RA-negative fraction. For the CDR3, the DNA is TGTGCCAGCTCACCTTCAACAGGGAACACTGAAGCTTTCTTT. Translation: CASSPSTGNTEAFF.